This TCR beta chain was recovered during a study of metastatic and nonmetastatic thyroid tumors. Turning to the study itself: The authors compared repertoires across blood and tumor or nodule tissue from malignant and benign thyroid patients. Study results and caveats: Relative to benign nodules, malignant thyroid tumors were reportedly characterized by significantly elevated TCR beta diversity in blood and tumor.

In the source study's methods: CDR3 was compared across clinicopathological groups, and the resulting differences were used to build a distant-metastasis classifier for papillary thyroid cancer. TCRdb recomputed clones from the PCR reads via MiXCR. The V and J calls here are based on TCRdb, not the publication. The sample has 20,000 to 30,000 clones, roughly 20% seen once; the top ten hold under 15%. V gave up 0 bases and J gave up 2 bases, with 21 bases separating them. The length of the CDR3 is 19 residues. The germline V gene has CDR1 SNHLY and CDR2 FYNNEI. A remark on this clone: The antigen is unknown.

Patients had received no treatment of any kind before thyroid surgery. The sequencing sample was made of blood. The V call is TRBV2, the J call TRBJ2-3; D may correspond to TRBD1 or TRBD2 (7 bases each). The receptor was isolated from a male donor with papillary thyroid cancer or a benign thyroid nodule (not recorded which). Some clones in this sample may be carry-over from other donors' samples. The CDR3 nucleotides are TGTGCCAGCAGTGAAGCGCCGACAGGGACTACCTACTTCACAGATACGCAGTATTTT. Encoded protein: CASSEAPTGTTYFTDTQYF.